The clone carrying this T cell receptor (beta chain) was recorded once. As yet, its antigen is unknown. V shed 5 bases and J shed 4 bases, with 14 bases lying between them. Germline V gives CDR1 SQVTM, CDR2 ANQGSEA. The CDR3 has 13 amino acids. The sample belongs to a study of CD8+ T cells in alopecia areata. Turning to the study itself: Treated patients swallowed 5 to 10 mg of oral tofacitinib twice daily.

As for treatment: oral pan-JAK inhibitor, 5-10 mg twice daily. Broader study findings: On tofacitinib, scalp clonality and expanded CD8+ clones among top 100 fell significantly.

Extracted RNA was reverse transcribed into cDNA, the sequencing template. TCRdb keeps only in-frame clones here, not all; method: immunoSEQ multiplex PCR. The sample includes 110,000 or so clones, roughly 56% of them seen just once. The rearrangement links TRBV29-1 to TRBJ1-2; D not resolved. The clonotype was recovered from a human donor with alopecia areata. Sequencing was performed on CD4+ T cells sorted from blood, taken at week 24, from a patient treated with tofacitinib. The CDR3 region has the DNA TGCAGCGTTTGGACGGACTCCAGCTATGGCTACACCTTC. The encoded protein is CSVWTDSSYGYTF.